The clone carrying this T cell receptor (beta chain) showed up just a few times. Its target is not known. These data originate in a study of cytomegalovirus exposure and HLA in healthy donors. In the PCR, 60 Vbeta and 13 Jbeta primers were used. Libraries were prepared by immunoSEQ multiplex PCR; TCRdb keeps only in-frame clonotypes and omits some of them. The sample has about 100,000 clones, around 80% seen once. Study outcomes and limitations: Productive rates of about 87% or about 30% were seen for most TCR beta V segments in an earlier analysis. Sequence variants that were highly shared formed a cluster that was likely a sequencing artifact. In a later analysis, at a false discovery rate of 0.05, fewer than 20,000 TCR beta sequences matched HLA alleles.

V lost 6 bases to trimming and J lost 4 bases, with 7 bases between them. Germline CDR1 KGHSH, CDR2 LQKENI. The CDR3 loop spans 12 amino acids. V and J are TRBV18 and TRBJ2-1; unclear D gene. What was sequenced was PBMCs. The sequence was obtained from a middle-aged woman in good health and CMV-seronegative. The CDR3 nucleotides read TGTGCCAGCTCCCCGTTATACAATGAGCAGTTCTTC. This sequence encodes CASSPLYNEQFF.